A single sample is the source of the 10 T cell receptor beta chains below, sequenced in a study of shared clonotypes between healthy human individuals. The assay was immunoSEQ multiplex PCR, and TCRdb's table has in-frame clones only and misses some. Of over 2 million clones in the sample, around 90% were seen once. Sequenced input: naive CD4+ T cells from PBMCs. Described subset: CD45RA+ positively selected. The receptor set was obtained from a man between 18 and 35 years old in good health. Some clones in this sample may be carry-over from other donors' samples.

The chain recombines TRBV25-1 with TRBJ2-2; D is possibly TRBD2 (6 bases). The CDR3 has 14 residues. Between the trimmed V and J ends, which lost 10 bases and 3 bases, there was a span of 15 bases. Germline values: CDR1 MGHDK, CDR2 SYGVNS. The CDR3 bases are TGTGCCACCCTCCCCGGGGGTTACACCGGGGAGCTGTTTTTT. Its translation is CATLPGGYTGELFF.

The chain has TRBV5-1 and TRBJ1-1, with TRBD1 matching 7 bases. J gave up 6 bases and V 0 bases, and 11 bases lay outside the gene matches. CDR1 and CDR2 from the germline V gene are SGHRS and YFSETQ. This CDR3 has 16 residues. CDR3 bases: TGCGCCAGCAGCTTGGCAATACAGGGGCGCGGCGCTGAAGCTTTCTTT. It encodes CASSLAIQGRGAEAFF.

V and J are TRBV5-1 and TRBJ2-5; a possible D gene is TRBD1 (5 bases). Germline values: CDR1 SGHRS, CDR2 YFSETQ. This CDR3 has 13 amino acids. V was clipped by 4 bases and J by 0 bases, with 7 bases between them. The CDR3 nucleotides are TGCGCCAGCAGCCCAGGGAACCAAGAGACCCAGTACTTC. Translated, it gives CASSPGNQETQYF.

The V gene is TRBV27, the J gene TRBJ2-7; TRBD2 agrees at 7 bases. Germline trimming cut 0 bases from V and 6 bases from J; bases unmatched to any gene: 5. The V gene's germline CDR1 is MNHEY and CDR2 SMNVEV (reference sequence). The CDR3 has 14 residues. The CDR3 loop reads CASSLSAGDGEQYF. In nucleotides, the CDR3 is TGTGCCAGCAGTTTATCCGCGGGGGACGGCGAGCAGTACTTC.

This clone was seen just once. The CDR3 region has the DNA TGTGCCAGCAGTTTAGGGCAGGGGGTTCATGGCTACACCTTC. Its protein product is CASSLGQGVHGYTF. The chain is built from TRBV28 and TRBJ1-2, with 7 positions matching TRBD1. The CDR3 loop spans 14 amino acids. The ends lost 2 bases at V and 6 bases at J; junction bases unmatched: 6. CDR1 is MDHEN, CDR2 SYDVKM, per germline.

As DNA, the CDR3 is TGTGCCAGCAGTTTACGACAGGGGGCAGTCAATGAGCAGTTCTTC. Amino acid sequence: CASSLRQGAVNEQFF. This chain joins TRBV28 and TRBJ2-1; TRBD1 aligns across 10 bases. The V gene's germline CDR1 is MDHEN and CDR2 SYDVKM. The V gene end was trimmed by 2 bases and the J gene end by 6 bases; junction bases not matched to a gene: 4. The CDR3 extends over 15 amino acids.

Details on this clone: In the same sample, other DNA sequences code for this CDR3. V gene TRBV6-6 combines with J gene TRBJ1-1; D is uncertain. Germline V gene sequence: CDR1 MNHNY, CDR2 SVGAGI (reference sequence). V gave up 6 bases and J gave up 1 base, with 6 bases separating them. The CDR3 has 12 amino acids. In DNA form, the CDR3 reads TGTGCCAGCAGGCGACAGAACACTGAAGCTTTCTTT. The encoded protein is CASRRQNTEAFF.

The gene calls are TRBV25-1 and TRBJ1-2; unclear D gene. Trimming took off 5 bases at V and 4 bases at J, with 17 bases between the two ends. The CDR3 spans 15 residues. Germline V gene sequence: CDR1 MGHDK, CDR2 SYGVNS. CDR3 nucleotide sequence: TGTGCCAGCAGTAATCACGGACTCCAGTCCTATGGCTACACCTTC. Translation gives CASSNHGLQSYGYTF.

The chain combines TRBV28 with TRBJ1-1; TRBD1 agrees at 8 bases. In germline, CDR1 is MDHEN, CDR2 SYDVKM. CDR3 length equals 15 residues. J lost 0 bases, V lost 7 bases, and 7 bases had no gene match. CDR3 sequence reads: CASTIRQGMNTEAFF. The CDR3 nucleotides are TGTGCCAGCACTATTAGACAGGGGATGAACACTGAAGCTTTCTTT.

This rearrangement joins TRBV6-5 to TRBJ2-3; D is perhaps TRBD2 (5 bases). The germline V gene has CDR1 MNHEY and CDR2 SVGAGI. The V gene lost 6 bases and the J gene lost 1 base, with 14 bases spanning the gap. This CDR3 spans 15 amino acids. The CDR3 here is CASRPSPSRTDTQYF. The CDR3 DNA is TGTGCCAGCAGACCTAGCCCCTCTCGCACAGATACGCAGTATTTT.